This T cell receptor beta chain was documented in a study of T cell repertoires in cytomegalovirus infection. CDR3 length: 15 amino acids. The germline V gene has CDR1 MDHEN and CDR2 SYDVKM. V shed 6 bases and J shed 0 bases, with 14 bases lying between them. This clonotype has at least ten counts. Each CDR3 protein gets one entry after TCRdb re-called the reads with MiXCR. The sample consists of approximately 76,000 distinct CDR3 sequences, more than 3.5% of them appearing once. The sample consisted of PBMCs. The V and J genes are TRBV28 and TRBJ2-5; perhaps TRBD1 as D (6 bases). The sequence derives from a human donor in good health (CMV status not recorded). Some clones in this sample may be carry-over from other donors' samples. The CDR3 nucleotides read TGTGCCAGCAGGCCAAGACAGGCCTACCAAGAGACCCAGTACTTC. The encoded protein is CASRPRQAYQETQYF.